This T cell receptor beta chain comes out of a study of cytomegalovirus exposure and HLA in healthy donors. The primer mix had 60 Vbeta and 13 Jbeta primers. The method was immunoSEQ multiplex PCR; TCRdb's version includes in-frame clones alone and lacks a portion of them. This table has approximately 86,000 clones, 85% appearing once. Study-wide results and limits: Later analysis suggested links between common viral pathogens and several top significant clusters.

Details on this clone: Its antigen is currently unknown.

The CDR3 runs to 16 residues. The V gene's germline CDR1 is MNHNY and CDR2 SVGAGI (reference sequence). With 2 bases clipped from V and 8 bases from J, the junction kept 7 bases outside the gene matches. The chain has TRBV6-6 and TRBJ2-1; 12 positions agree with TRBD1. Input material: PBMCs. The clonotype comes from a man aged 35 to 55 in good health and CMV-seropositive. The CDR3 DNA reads TGTGCCAGCAGTTACCTCACGGGACAGGGGGCCTATGAGCAGTTCTTC. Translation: CASSYLTGQGAYEQFF.